This T cell receptor beta chain was identified in a study of shared clonotypes between healthy human individuals. Turning to the study itself: CD4 naive cells filled three plates per donor, CD4 memory three, CD8 naive two and CD8 memory one. General study points: Read depth was anticipated to influence clonotype sharing among donors.

The CDR3 is 16 amino acids. The germline gives CDR1 SGHTA, CDR2 FQGNSA. The junction had 12 bases not matched to a gene; V was cut back by 4 bases and J by 7 bases. CD45RO-negative, CCR7-selected cells formed the naive CD8 fraction, which excluded terminally differentiated effector memory CD45RA+ cells. Every contributor of samples was a Caucasian grown-up residing in Nashville, Tennessee. Several immunoSEQ 96-well plates shared each subset's DNA, each plate a replicate. Assay: immunoSEQ multiplex PCR; the TCRdb copy retains only in-frame clones and omits some. The sample comprises around 2,000,000 clones, approximately 94% of which are singletons, and roughly 1.8% rests with the top ten. Comment on this clone: Its antigen is still unknown.

This TCR was recovered from a man aged 18 to 30 in good health. Some clones in this sample may be carry-over from other donors' samples. Sequenced input: naive CD8+ T cells from PBMCs. The chain employs TRBV7-2 and TRBJ2-3; TRBD2 matches at 9 bases. The CDR3: CASSYGTSRGGNTQYF. For the CDR3, the DNA is TGTGCCAGCAGCTACGGGACTAGCCGAGGGGGGAATACGCAGTATTTT.